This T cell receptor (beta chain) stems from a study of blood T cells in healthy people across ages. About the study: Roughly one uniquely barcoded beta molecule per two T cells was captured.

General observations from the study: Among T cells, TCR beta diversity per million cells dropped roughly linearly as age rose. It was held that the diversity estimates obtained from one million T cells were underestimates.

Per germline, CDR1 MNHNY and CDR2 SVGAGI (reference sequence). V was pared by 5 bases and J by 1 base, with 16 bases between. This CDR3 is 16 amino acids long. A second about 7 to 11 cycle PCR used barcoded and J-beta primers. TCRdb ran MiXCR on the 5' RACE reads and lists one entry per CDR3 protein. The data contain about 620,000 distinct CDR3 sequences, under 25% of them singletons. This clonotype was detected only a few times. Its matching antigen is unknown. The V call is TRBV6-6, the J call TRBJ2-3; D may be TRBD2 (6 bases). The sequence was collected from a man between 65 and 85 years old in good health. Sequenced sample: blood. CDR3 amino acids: CASSLLAGPRTDTQYF. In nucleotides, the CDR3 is TGTGCCAGCAGTCTCTTGGCGGGGCCTCGCACAGATACGCAGTATTTT.